The 5 T cell receptor beta chains reported below all come from one sample, sequenced in a study of CD8 T cells in Susac syndrome. When the RNA was reverse transcribed, random hexamers were used with an input of roughly 0.45 to 1 ug. TCRdb called the immunoSEQ multiplex PCR reads again in MiXCR, with one record for every CDR3 protein. The table has about 180,000 distinct CDR3 sequences, under 95% seen once. The sample was CD4+ T cells from PBMCs. Every receptor here comes from a human donor with multiple sclerosis.

Remarks on this clonotype: Mismatch with germline at one junction end may stem from a read error. The V gene is TRBV7-9, the J gene TRBJ2-3; D possibly corresponds to TRBD2 (5 bases). The length of the CDR3 is 13 residues. The V gene's germline CDR1 is SEHNR and CDR2 FQNEAQ (reference sequence). CDR3 sequence: CASSSEGTDTQYF. The CDR3 coding sequence is TGTGCCAGCAGTTCAGAGGGCACGGATACGCAGTATTTT.

The rearrangement uses TRBV3-1 and TRBJ1-5; no firm D call. The V end was cut by 1 base, the J end by 0 bases, with 13 bases between. The CDR3 sequence is 17 residues long. Looked up from germline, CDR1 is LGHDT and CDR2 is YNNKEL (reference sequence). Written as DNA, the CDR3 is TGTGCCAGCAGCCAAGGGTGGACCGCGTATAGCAATCAGCCCCAGCATTTT. Protein product: CASSQGWTAYSNQPQHF. The variable domain in full, completed from reference TRBV3-1 and TRBJ1-5, reads DTAVSQTPKYLVTQMGNDKSIKCEQNLGHDTMYWYKQDSKKFLKIMFSYNNKELIINETVPNRFSPKSPDKAHLNLHINSLELGDSAVYFCASSQGWTAYSNQPQHFGDGTRLSIL.

V gene TRBV18 combines with J gene TRBJ1-1; D is ambiguous. Per germline, CDR1 KGHSH and CDR2 LQKENI. This CDR3 contains 16 residues. V shed 3 bases and J shed 1 base, with 15 bases lying between them. CDR3 nucleotides: TGTGCCAGCTCACCGTCCGAATTAGGTCAGAACACTGAAGCTTTCTTT. Protein product: CASSPSELGQNTEAFF.

The rearrangement uses TRBV25-1 and TRBJ1-1; the D gene is possibly TRBD1 (5 bases). V lost 2 bases, J lost 2 bases, and 12 bases lay in between. The CDR3 spans 15 residues. CDR1 MGHDK and CDR2 SYGVNS come from the germline V gene. Here the CDR3 DNA reads TGTGCCAGCAGTGAAGAGGGACTGGGAAACACTGAAGCTTTCTTT. Amino acids: CASSEEGLGNTEAFF.

The chain links TRBV3-1 to TRBJ2-3, with 7 bases aligning to TRBD1. The CDR3 loop spans 15 amino acids. Germline loops: CDR1 LGHDT, CDR2 YNNKEL (reference sequence). The V and J ends lost 1 base and 9 bases, in that order; junction bases with no gene match: 10. The CDR3 nucleotides read TGTGCCAGCAGCCAAGGGGTAAGGGGGCAGGGCACGCAGTATTTT. This sequence encodes CASSQGVRGQGTQYF.